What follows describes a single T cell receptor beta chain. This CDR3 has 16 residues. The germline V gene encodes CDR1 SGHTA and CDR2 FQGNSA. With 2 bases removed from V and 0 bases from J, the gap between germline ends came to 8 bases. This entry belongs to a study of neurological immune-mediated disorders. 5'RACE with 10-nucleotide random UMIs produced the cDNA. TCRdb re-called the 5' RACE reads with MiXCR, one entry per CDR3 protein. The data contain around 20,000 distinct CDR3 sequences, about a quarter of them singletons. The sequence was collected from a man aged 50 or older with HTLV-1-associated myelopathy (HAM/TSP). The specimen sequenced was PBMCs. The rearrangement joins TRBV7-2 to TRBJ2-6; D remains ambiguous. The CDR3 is CASSLYPNSGANVLTF. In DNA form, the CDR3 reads TGTGCCAGCAGCTTATATCCGAACTCTGGGGCCAACGTCCTGACTTTC.